This T cell receptor (beta chain) derives from a study of T cell responses to AZD1222 COVID-19 vaccine. Study information: Analysis merged second doses at about 4 or about 12 weeks. Broader study findings: White British people made up most donors, females outnumbered males, and clonal diversity was possibly underestimated.

Germline V gives CDR1 MNHEY, CDR2 SVGAGI. V shed 5 bases, J shed 3 bases, and the junction held 2 bases outside the gene matches. The CDR3 runs to 13 residues. To note about this clone: Its antigen is unidentified.

Only in-frame clones appear in the TCRdb table, and some are missing; sequencing was by immunoSEQ multiplex PCR. The table includes 100,000 to 150,000 clones, 93% detected once. This specimen consisted of peripheral blood, obtained on day 0 of AZD1222 vaccination. The TCR originated in an adult in good health. The chain has TRBV6-5 and TRBJ2-3; 7 bases line up with TRBD2. The CDR3 is CASSLAATDTQYF. The CDR3 DNA reads TGTGCCAGCAGTCTAGCGGCTACAGATACGCAGTATTTT.